This T cell receptor beta chain stems from a study of shared T cell receptors in the human thymus. Clones were read by immunoSEQ multiplex PCR, and TCRdb kept only the in-frame ones, dropping some. The data hold 500,000 to 750,000 clones, with around 87% observed a single time. Germline V gives CDR1 GTSNPN, CDR2 SVGIG (reference sequence). V lost 4 bases and J 3 bases, leaving 19 bases between the germline ends. The CDR3 has 16 residues. Separately, the same data were catalogued under a study of human thymus T cells. That investigation notes: Resections from corrective heart surgery supplied the thymus tissue.

The sequencing input was thymocytes. The chain joins TRBV30 to TRBJ2-1; weak D call: TRBD2 (6 bases). The source is a boy under two years old with a congenital heart defect. CDR3 residues: CAWTRPAAGHYNEQFF. As DNA, the CDR3 is TGTGCCTGGACCCGCCCGGCAGCGGGCCACTACAATGAGCAGTTCTTC.